The 23 T cell receptor beta chains below all came from one sample that was sequenced in a study of T cells in Graves' hyperthyroidism and ophthalmopathy. The CDR3 regions of TCR beta were amplified from RNA transcripts. A first-round RT-PCR of the TCR CDR3 used the HTBI primer set. TCRdb used MiXCR to reprocess the multiplex PCR reads, holding one entry per CDR3 protein. The repertoire holds about 280,000 distinct CDR3 sequences, with less than 30% as singletons. Sequenced sample: blood. The receptors were sampled from a middle-aged man with Graves' hyperthyroidism that later progressed to Graves' ophthalmopathy.

This clonotype was observed at least ten times. The J gene is TRBJ2-7, the V gene TRBV20-1; D ambiguous. The CDR3 has 11 amino acids. Trimming removed 6 bases from V and 3 bases from J, with 9 bases in between. CDR1 is DFQATT, CDR2 SNEGSKA, per germline (reference sequence). CDR3 sequence (DNA): TGCAGTGCCCGGTACAGCTACGAGCAGTACTTC. Protein: CSARYSYEQYF.

This clonotype turned up a few times. The J gene is TRBJ2-7, the V gene TRBV28, with 11 nucleotides matching TRBD2. The J segment lost 4 bases and the V segment lost 7 bases, leaving 6 bases of the junction unmatched. Germline V CDR1 and CDR2: MDHEN, SYDVKM. This CDR3 contains 14 residues. The CDR3 sequence is CASKLSGRVYEQYF. The DNA for the CDR3 is TGTGCCAGCAAGCTTAGCGGGAGGGTTTACGAGCAGTACTTC.

This clonotype was observed at least ten times. The V gene is TRBV10-1, the J gene TRBJ2-7, with 9 bases identical to TRBD1. In germline, CDR1 is WNHNN, CDR2 SYGVQD (reference sequence). V trimming: 0 bases; J trimming: 3 bases; junction bases outside the gene matches: 0. This CDR3 has 14 residues. The CDR3 coding sequence is TGCGCCAGCAGTGAGTCGACAGGGGGCTACGAGCAGTACTTC. It is translated as CASSESTGGYEQYF.

The chain carries TRBV28 and TRBJ2-7, with 8 positions matching TRBD2. Germline V gives CDR1 MDHEN, CDR2 SYDVKM. J lost 5 bases, V lost 2 bases, and 5 bases had no gene match. The CDR3 runs to 14 residues. In DNA, the CDR3 is TGTGCCAGCAGTTTAGAGCGGGAGAGTAACGAGCAGTACTTC. Translated: CASSLERESNEQYF.

This clonotype was recorded many times. The CDR3 sequence is CASSFSVARETQYF. The CDR3, as DNA: TGCGCCAGCAGCTTTTCGGTCGCACGCGAGACCCAGTACTTC. J is TRBJ2-5 and V is TRBV5-1, with no clear D. Trimming removed 2 bases at V and 5 bases at J, with 13 bases between. The CDR3 length is 14 residues. CDR1 and CDR2 (germline): SGHRS, YFSETQ. Full variable domain (remainder filled in from reference TRBV5-1 and TRBJ2-5): KAGVTQTPRYLIKTRGQQVTLSCSPISGHRSVSWYQQTPGQGLQFLFEYFSETQRNKGNFPGRFSGRQFSNSRSEMNVSTLELGDSALYLCASSFSVARETQYFGPGTRLLVL.

This clonotype was found once. A much larger clone differs by one base, so this may be a read error. V is TRBV5-1 and J is TRBJ2-5, with D possibly TRBD2 on 6 matching bases. The germline V gene encodes CDR1 SGHRS and CDR2 YFSETQ. This CDR3 has 15 residues. CDR3 coding DNA: TGCGCCGGCAGAGTTGGAGGGCTGGTACAAGAGGCCCAGTACTTC. Protein sequence: CAGRVGGLVQEAQYF. Full variable domain (outside the CDR3, taken from reference TRBV5-1 and TRBJ2-5): KAGVTQTPRYLIKTRGQQVTLSCSPISGHRSVSWYQQTPGQGLQFLFEYFSETQRNKGNFPGRFSGRQFSNSRSEMNVSTLELGDSALYLCAGRVGGLVQEAQYFGPGTRLLVL.

The chain is built from TRBV12-3 or TRBV12-4 and TRBJ1-3; perhaps TRBD1 as D (5 bases). The germline V and J ends were trimmed by 6 bases and 0 bases, with 18 bases remaining between them. There are 17 residues in the CDR3. CDR3: CASSLERVTVSGNTIYF. DNA for the CDR3: TGTGCCAGCAGCCTAGAGAGAGTGACAGTCTCTGGAAACACCATATATTTT.

V usage is TRBV19 and J usage is TRBJ2-5; D may be TRBD1 (5 bases). The germline V gene has CDR1 LNHDA and CDR2 SQIVND (reference sequence). This CDR3 is 15 amino acids long. Trimming removed 5 bases at V and 1 base at J, with 14 bases between. Here the CDR3 reads CASSPGLDLQETQYF. The CDR3, as DNA: TGTGCCAGTAGTCCAGGGTTAGACCTCCAAGAGACCCAGTACTTC.

The chain uses TRBV30 and TRBJ2-5; 7 nucleotides align to TRBD2. In germline, CDR1 is GTSNPN, CDR2 SVGIG (reference sequence). The CDR3 is 13 amino acids. J gave up 2 bases and V 2 bases, and 2 bases lay outside the gene matches. This chain's CDR3 is CAWSPGGQETQYF. The DNA of the CDR3 is TGTGCCTGGAGTCCCGGGGGGCAAGAGACCCAGTACTTC. The variable domain in full, completed from reference TRBV30 and TRBJ2-5, reads SQTIHQWPATLVQPVGSPLSLECTVEGTSNPNLYWYRQAAGRGLQLLFYSVGIGQISSEVPQNLSASRPQDRQFILSSKKLLLSDSGFYLCAWSPGGQETQYFGPGTRLLVL.

The J gene is TRBJ2-3, the V gene TRBV5-1; possible D gene TRBD2, 5 bases. The germline gives CDR1 SGHRS, CDR2 YFSETQ. Trimming took off 1 base at V and 2 bases at J, with 17 bases between the two ends. The CDR3 extends over 17 amino acids. CDR3 loop: CASSLKFGRPNTDTQYF. The CDR3 region has the DNA TGCGCCAGCAGCTTGAAGTTTGGGAGACCAAACACAGATACGCAGTATTTT. The full variable domain, completed using reference TRBV5-1 and TRBJ2-3, is KAGVTQTPRYLIKTRGQQVTLSCSPISGHRSVSWYQQTPGQGLQFLFEYFSETQRNKGNFPGRFSGRQFSNSRSEMNVSTLELGDSALYLCASSLKFGRPNTDTQYFGPGTRLTVL.

This clonotype was picked up many times. The chain is built from TRBV28 and TRBJ2-7, with D possibly matching TRBD1 (5 bases). Trimming pared 5 bases from V and 1 base from J, leaving 12 bases between. Per the germline V gene, CDR1 is MDHEN and CDR2 is SYDVKM. This CDR3 has 14 amino acids. The CDR3 protein is CASSTPAGSYEQYF. The CDR3 DNA reads TGTGCCAGCAGTACGCCAGCAGGGTCCTACGAGCAGTACTTC.

The chain combines TRBV28 with TRBJ1-1; no clear D gene. Trimming took 2 bases from V and 7 from J, leaving 5 bases between them. In germline, CDR1 is MDHEN, CDR2 SYDVKM. This CDR3 region has 11 residues. The CDR3 sequence: CASSLQLEAFF. The DNA for the CDR3 is TGTGCCAGCAGTTTACAACTTGAAGCTTTCTTT.

This clonotype was recorded many times. This sequence joins TRBV24-1 and TRBJ1-2, with TRBD1 matching 10 bases. The CDR3 runs to 15 residues. Per the germline V gene, CDR1 is KGHDR and CDR2 is SFDVKD. After removal of 5 bases from V and 6 bases from J, the junction contained 8 bases not matched to a gene. DNA for the CDR3: TGTGCCACCAGTGCCCCGGACAGGGGGGTGAATGGCTACACCTTC. Translating gives CATSAPDRGVNGYTF.

This clonotype was recorded at least ten times. V gene TRBV12-3 or TRBV12-4 combines with J gene TRBJ1-3; D may be TRBD1 (6 bases). The V end was cut by 5 bases, the J end by 5 bases, with 16 bases between. The CDR3 extends over 15 amino acids. This CDR3 reads CASSLGQSTRNTIYF. The CDR3 bases are TGTGCCAGCAGTCTAGGACAGAGCACTCGAAACACCATATATTTT.

This clonotype was recorded at least ten times. The chain links TRBV2 to TRBJ2-5; 7 positions agree with TRBD1. The CDR3 is 15 amino acids. V lost 4 bases, J lost 1 base, and 6 bases stayed unmatched. CDR1 is SNHLY and CDR2 is FYNNEI in the germline V gene. The CDR3 sequence is CASSVRTGAQETQYF. Written as DNA, the CDR3 is TGTGCCAGCAGTGTCCGGACAGGAGCCCAAGAGACCCAGTACTTC.

At least ten counts were recorded for this clonotype. V is TRBV28 and J is TRBJ2-2; D is perhaps TRBD1 (6 bases). This CDR3 is built from 18 residues. Germline loops: CDR1 MDHEN, CDR2 SYDVKM. V was pared by 2 bases and J by 7 bases, with 23 bases between. The chain's CDR3 is CASSLGGAGMGVSGELFF. CDR3 bases: TGTGCCAGCAGTTTAGGGGGCGCAGGCATGGGGGTCAGCGGGGAGCTGTTTTTT.

This clonotype has a count of ten or more. At one end the junction does not follow the germline gene, possibly because of a read error. The CDR3 sequence: CASSRFFGGLFF. DNA of the CDR3: TGTGCCAGCAGTCGGTTCTTCGGGGGGCTGTTTTTT. The chain links TRBV6-5 to TRBJ2-2, with a weak D call TRBD2 (6 bases). In germline, CDR1 is MNHEY, CDR2 SVGAGI. CDR3 size: 12 residues.

In its sample, this clonotype was seen many times. The chain employs TRBV19 and TRBJ1-1; D is ambiguous. The CDR3 loop spans 13 amino acids. Germline-derived CDR1 and CDR2 are LNHDA and SQIVND (reference sequence). Trimming removed 4 bases at V and 0 bases at J, with 6 bases between. The CDR3 DNA follows: TGTGCCAGTAGTAGGGTGATGAACACTGAAGCTTTCTTT. Protein product: CASSRVMNTEAFF.

The sample holds many counts of this clonotype. The chain uses TRBV7-3 and TRBJ1-1; D may be TRBD1 (5 bases). CDR1 SGHTA and CDR2 FQGTGA come from the germline V gene. The CDR3 extends over 13 amino acids. Trimming left V 2 bases short and J 8 bases short, with 12 bases between. CDR3 protein: CASSLLVGLEAFF. CDR3 DNA sequence: TGTGCCAGCAGCTTACTTGTGGGGCTGGAAGCTTTCTTT.

The rearrangement links TRBV6-1 to TRBJ1-2; D gene unclear. V lost 0 bases and J lost 8, with 16 bases in between. Looked up from germline, CDR1 is MNHNS and CDR2 is SASEGT. The CDR3 spans 15 residues. Here the CDR3 DNA reads TGTGCCAGCAGTGAAGCCCCCGGCAGAAGCTGGGGCTACACCTTC. It encodes CASSEAPGRSWGYTF.

The chain employs TRBV9 and TRBJ2-2; TRBD2 matches 9 bases. Per the germline V gene, CDR1 is SGDLS and CDR2 is YYNGEE. This CDR3 is built from 18 residues. The trim removed 0 bases at V and 0 bases at J, leaving 6 bases unmatched. The chain's CDR3 is CASSVASSGKANTGELFF. The DNA of the CDR3 is TGTGCCAGCAGCGTAGCTTCTAGCGGGAAAGCGAACACCGGGGAGCTGTTTTTT.

This clonotype was seen repeatedly, ten times or more. The chain has TRBV7-9 and TRBJ2-5, with D perhaps matching TRBD1 (5 bases). The CDR3 is 14 residues long. The V end was cut by 1 base, the J end by 2 bases, with 8 bases between. CDR1 and CDR2 (germline): SEHNR, FQNEAQ (reference sequence). The CDR3 region is CASSLGGWQETQYF. The CDR3, as DNA: TGTGCCAGCAGCTTAGGGGGCTGGCAAGAGACCCAGTACTTC. Full variable domain (remainder filled in from reference TRBV7-9 and TRBJ2-5): DTGVSQNPRHKITKRGQNVTFRCDPISEHNRLYWYRQTLGQGPEFLTYFQNEAQLEKSRLLSDRFSAERPKGSFSTLEIQRTEQGDSAMYLCASSLGGWQETQYFGPGTRLLVL.

This clonotype was counted ten times or more. V usage is TRBV7-4 and J usage is TRBJ2-7; D call uncertain. Trimming stripped 7 bases from V and 4 bases from J, with 17 bases between. The CDR3 totals 14 residues. Germline CDR1 and CDR2: SGHVT and SQSDAQ. As DNA, the CDR3 is TGTGCCAGCACCAGTCCCCTACCTTTTTACGAGCAGTACTTC. Translated: CASTSPLPFYEQYF.